This T cell receptor beta chain was profiled in a study of human T cells and chemical hapten exposure. As for the study in general: Upper inner arm skin measuring approximately 2 cm by approximately 2 cm received 2% DPC for sensitization.

In the library, unique molecular identifiers were attached to individual cDNA molecules. TCRdb redid the calling of the RACE reads with MiXCR, one entry per CDR3 protein. The sample contains some 90,000 distinct CDR3 sequences, approximately 9% of which appear only once. This clonotype has ten or more counts. Stated time point: pre-sensitization, week 0. Noted treatment: therapeutic diphenylcyclopropenone sensitization with weekly scalp DPC. The V and J ends lost 0 bases and 1 base respectively, with 9 bases between them. Germline V gene lookup returns CDR1 KGHSH and CDR2 LQKENI. The CDR3 loop spans 15 amino acids.

The chain links TRBV18 to TRBJ1-1, with D unclear. The source was whole blood, collected in connection with sensitization to the hapten diphenylcyclopropenone (DPC). The clonotype was recovered from a man aged 40-49 years with alopecia areata. Some clones in this sample may be carry-over from other donors' samples. The CDR3 protein is CASSPPGLRNTEAFF. DNA of the CDR3: TGTGCCAGCTCACCACCAGGGTTACGGAACACTGAAGCTTTCTTT.